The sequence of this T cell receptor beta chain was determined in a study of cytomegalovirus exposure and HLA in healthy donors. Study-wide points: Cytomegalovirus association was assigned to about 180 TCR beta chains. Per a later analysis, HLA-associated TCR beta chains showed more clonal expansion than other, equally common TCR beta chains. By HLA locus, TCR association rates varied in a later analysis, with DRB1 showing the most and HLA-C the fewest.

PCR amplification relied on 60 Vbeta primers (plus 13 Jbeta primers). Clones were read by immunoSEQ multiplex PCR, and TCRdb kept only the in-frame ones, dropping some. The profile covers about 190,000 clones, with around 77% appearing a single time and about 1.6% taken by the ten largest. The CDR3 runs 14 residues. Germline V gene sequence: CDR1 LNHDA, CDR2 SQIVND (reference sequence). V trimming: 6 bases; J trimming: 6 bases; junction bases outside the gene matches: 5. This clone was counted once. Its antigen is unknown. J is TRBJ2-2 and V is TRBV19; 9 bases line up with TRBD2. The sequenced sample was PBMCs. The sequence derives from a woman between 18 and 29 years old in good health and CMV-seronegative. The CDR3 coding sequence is TGTGCCAGTAGGGATAGCGGGAGCTCCGGGGAGCTGTTTTTT. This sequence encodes CASRDSGSSGELFF. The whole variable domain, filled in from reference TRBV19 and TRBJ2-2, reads DGGITQSPKYLFRKEGQNVTLSCEQNLNHDAMYWYRQDPGQGLRLIYYSQIVNDFQKGDIAEGYSVSREKKESFPLTVTSAQKNPTAFYLCASRDSGSSGELFFGEGSRLTVL.